This TCR beta chain appears in the sequencing data of a study of OX40 agonist ivuxolimab in advanced cancers. Study-wide results and limits: At doses 0.1 to 3.0 mg/kg, CD4+ and CD8+ clones expanded. Expanded clones tended on average to be more numerous among CD8+ T cells than CD4+.

As concerns this clone: Its antigen is currently unknown.

The CDR3 is made up of 16 amino acids. The V end lost 0 bases, the J end lost 0 bases, and 11 bases lay between the germline ends. Germline assignment: CDR1 MGHRA and CDR2 YSYEKL. Using immunoSEQ multiplex PCR, the repertoire was profiled, and TCRdb retains in-frame clones only, with some absent. The sample lists under 35,000 clones, 84% occurring once. This specimen consisted of CD4+ or CD8+ T cells sorted from blood, obtained in a trial of the OX40 agonist ivuxolimab. The TCR was taken from an adult with an advanced solid tumor such as melanoma, head and neck, liver or kidney cancer. The V and J genes are TRBV4-1 and TRBJ2-5; D may correspond to TRBD1 or TRBD2 (5 bases each). CDR3 amino acids: CASSQDGDGYQETQYF. The CDR3 nucleotides read TGCGCCAGCAGCCAAGACGGGGACGGATACCAAGAGACCCAGTACTTC.